Listed here are 24 T cell receptor beta chains from one sample, sequenced in a study of beta chain features in type 1 diabetes. Study-wide results and caveats: Across all four CD4+ subsets, people with type 1 diabetes showed modestly shorter TCRB CDR3s.

These receptors have no identified antigens. Reverse transcribing all isolated RNA meant expressed TCRB transcripts were sequenced. Libraries were prepared by immunoSEQ multiplex PCR; TCRdb keeps only in-frame clonotypes and omits some of them. The sample includes more than 200,000 clones, approximately 16% seen only once; the top ten take 0.07% to 0.095%. The specimen was naive CD4+ T cells from blood. These receptors originate from a young man with type 1 diabetes.

This clone was counted only a few times. The V gene is TRBV18, the J gene TRBJ1-2; TRBD1 aligns across 7 bases. The CDR3 is 14 amino acids. From germline, CDR1 is KGHSH and CDR2 LQKENI. The V segment lost 3 bases and the J segment 5 bases; nucleotides outside the gene matches: 6. This chain's CDR3 is CASSPDGTAYGYTF. CDR3 nucleotide sequence: TGTGCCAGCTCACCCGACGGGACAGCATATGGCTACACCTTC.

This clone was seen only a few times. The sample holds other DNA sequences that translate to the same CDR3. This rearrangement joins TRBV30 to TRBJ2-7; D is unclear. The length of the CDR3 is 11 residues. CDR1 and CDR2 from the germline V gene are GTSNPN and SVGIG (reference sequence). V lost 2 bases, J lost 2 bases, and 4 bases lay in between. This CDR3 is CAWSTAYEQYF. The DNA for the CDR3 is TGTGCCTGGAGTACCGCCTACGAGCAGTACTTC.

The chain uses TRBV30 and TRBJ1-4, with no clear D. The V and J ends lost 2 bases and 3 bases respectively, with 7 bases between them. Per the germline V gene, CDR1 is GTSNPN and CDR2 is SVGIG (reference sequence). The CDR3 is 13 amino acids. The CDR3 is CAWSRQSNEKLFF. Written as DNA, the CDR3 is TGTGCCTGGAGTCGGCAGTCTAATGAAAAACTGTTTTTT.

J is TRBJ2-2 and V is TRBV7-2; TRBD2 matches 11 bases. Germline CDR1 is SGHTA and CDR2 is FQGNSA. This CDR3 spans 17 amino acids. Germline trimming cut 5 bases from V and 4 bases from J; bases unmatched to any gene: 9. CDR3 sequence (DNA): TGTGCCAGCAGCCTTGGGGTAGCGGGAGGGATCACCGGGGAGCTGTTTTTT. Translated: CASSLGVAGGITGELFF.

The rearrangement links TRBV27 to TRBJ2-1, with D hard to call. Germline V gene lookup returns CDR1 MNHEY and CDR2 SMNVEV (reference sequence). The CDR3 length is 14 residues. Trimming left V 3 bases short and J 6 bases short, with 12 bases between. CDR3 loop: CASSFVMFANEQFF. The CDR3 nucleotides are TGTGCCAGCAGTTTCGTAATGTTTGCCAATGAGCAGTTCTTC.

In this sample, this clone turned up a few times. The chain links TRBV28 to TRBJ2-7, with D perhaps TRBD1 or TRBD2 (5 bases each). Trimming shortened V by 5 bases and J by 3 bases, and 14 bases separated the two germline ends. This CDR3 has 14 residues. The germline V gene has CDR1 MDHEN and CDR2 SYDVKM. In DNA, the CDR3 is TGTGCCAGCAGTGTGCCGGGACGGGGCTACGAGCAGTACTTC. It yields the protein CASSVPGRGYEQYF.

V and J are TRBV30 and TRBJ2-7; 11 bases map to TRBD1. CDR1 is GTSNPN, CDR2 SVGIG, per germline (reference sequence). The CDR3 extends over 16 amino acids. J gave up 2 bases and V 2 bases, and 8 bases lay outside the gene matches. The CDR3, as DNA: TGTGCCTGGAGTAGGTCGGGGGACAGGGGGACCTACGAGCAGTACTTC. Translated, it gives CAWSRSGDRGTYEQYF.

J is TRBJ2-5 and V is TRBV6-5; D call uncertain. CDR1 is MNHEY, CDR2 SVGAGI, per germline. This CDR3 comprises 13 residues. V gave up 4 bases and J gave up 10 bases, with 16 bases separating them. The CDR3: CASSSPGTRLQYF. The CDR3 coding sequence is TGTGCCAGCAGTTCCCCAGGAACCCGCCTCCAGTACTTC.

This clone was counted between two and nine times. The V gene is TRBV23-1, the J gene TRBJ2-1; no clear D. TRBV23-1 is an ORF, with its function uncertain. The CDR3 is made up of 15 amino acids. The germline V and J ends were trimmed by 0 bases and 4 bases, with 10 bases remaining between them. The CDR3, as DNA: TGCGCCAGCAGTCAATCGATTTTGGGGTACAATGAGCAGTTCTTC. This gives the protein CASSQSILGYNEQFF.

This chain links TRBV4-3 with TRBJ2-4; 8 positions agree with TRBD2. The J segment lost 8 bases and the V segment lost 0 bases, leaving 12 bases of the junction unmatched. Germline V CDR1 and CDR2: LGHNA, YSLEER. The CDR3 covers 17 residues. CDR3 DNA sequence: TGCGCCAGCAGCCAAGATGGACTAGCAGCCCGGGGGGACATTCAGTACTTC. This translates into CASSQDGLAARGDIQYF.

This clone was observed a few times. Other DNA sequences within the sample encode an identical CDR3. The chain combines TRBV18 with TRBJ2-1; no definite D call. There are 11 residues in the CDR3. Trimming shortened V by 2 bases and J by 7 bases, and 3 bases separated the two germline ends. Germline CDR1 and CDR2: KGHSH and LQKENI. The CDR3: CASSPGNEQFF. CDR3 bases: TGTGCCAGCTCACCAGGGAATGAGCAGTTCTTC.

This clone has only a few counts. The chain recombines TRBV7-2 with TRBJ2-3; D gene ambiguous. The CDR3 runs 13 residues. Germline V gives CDR1 SGHTA, CDR2 FQGNSA. Trimming stripped 8 bases from V and 4 bases from J, with 13 bases between. Here the CDR3 DNA reads TGTGCCAGCGGCCAGGTCTTCTCAGATACGCAGTATTTT. It yields the protein CASGQVFSDTQYF.

The V and J genes are TRBV6-1 and TRBJ2-5, with TRBD2 identical over 11 bases. This CDR3 has 16 amino acids. V lost 1 base and J lost 5; bases outside the gene matches: 6. Looked up from germline, CDR1 is MNHNS and CDR2 is SASEGT. The CDR3 nucleotides are TGTGCCAGCAGTGAAGACCCTAGCGGGAGGAGCGAGACCCAGTACTTC. This translates into CASSEDPSGRSETQYF.

A few counts support this clone. J is TRBJ1-3 and V is TRBV30; TRBD1 aligns across 8 bases. The germline gives CDR1 GTSNPN, CDR2 SVGIG (reference sequence). The CDR3 contains 14 residues. V shed 2 bases and J 3 bases; nucleotides not matched to a gene: 3. The CDR3 DNA reads TGTGCCTGGAGTCGCGGACAGGGTGGAAACACCATATATTTT. Its translation is CAWSRGQGGNTIYF.

This clone has only a few counts. The rearrangement joins TRBV15 to TRBJ2-4; tentatively, D is TRBD1 (7 bases). Germline CDR1 LNHNV, CDR2 YYDKDF (reference sequence). This CDR3 has 14 residues. Trimming pared 0 bases from V and 7 bases from J, leaving 10 bases between. CDR3 sequence (DNA): TGTGCCACCAGCAGAGATCCAGGGGGGAACATTCAGTACTTC. Translated: CATSRDPGGNIQYF. Looking up the rest from reference TRBV15 and TRBJ2-4 gives the full variable domain: DAMVIQNPRYQVTQFGKPVTLSCSQTLNHNVMYWYQQKSSQAPKLLFHYYDKDFNNEADTPDNFQSRRPNTSFCFLDIRSPGLGDTAMYLCATSRDPGGNIQYFGAGTRLSVL.

The chain carries TRBV14 and TRBJ2-3; no reliable D call. Trimming pared 1 base from V and 5 bases from J, leaving 13 bases between. Per the germline V gene, CDR1 is SGHDN and CDR2 is FVKESK. The CDR3 totals 15 residues. CDR3 DNA sequence: TGTGCCAGCAGCCAAGGCCCCGCCGGTAGAGATACGCAGTATTTT. This gives the protein CASSQGPAGRDTQYF.

There are a few counts of this clone. The CDR3 DNA follows: TGTGCCAGCTCGCCCACTAGTGGCGAGCAGTACTTC. Protein: CASSPTSGEQYF. The rearrangement links TRBV18 to TRBJ2-7; TRBD2 might be the D (5 bases). The length of the CDR3 is 12 residues. V lost 6 bases and J lost 6, with 12 bases in between. Germline CDR1 and CDR2: KGHSH and LQKENI.

This chain uses TRBV30 with TRBJ2-1; weak D call: TRBD2 (6 bases). The CDR3 is 11 residues long. CDR1 and CDR2 from the germline V gene are GTSNPN and SVGIG (reference sequence). Trimming cost V 5 bases and J 11 bases, with 13 bases left between them. The CDR3: CAWATGTQQFF. The DNA for the CDR3 is TGTGCCTGGGCCACCGGGACTCAGCAGTTCTTC.

This clone was counted only a few times. In DNA, the CDR3 is TGCGCCAGCAGCCACGGACAGGGTCCCTCCTACGAGCAGTACTTC. Translating it yields CASSHGQGPSYEQYF. The V and J genes are TRBV4-1 and TRBJ2-7; 8 positions match TRBD1. Germline-derived CDR1 and CDR2 are MGHRA and YSYEKL. This CDR3 contains 15 residues. With 3 bases clipped from V and 0 bases from J, the junction kept 4 bases outside the gene matches.

This clone was detected many times. Other DNA sequences within the sample encode an identical CDR3. The V call is TRBV30, the J call TRBJ2-7; D is uncertain. Germline V CDR1 and CDR2: GTSNPN, SVGIG (reference sequence). Trimming removed 0 bases from V and 3 bases from J, with 3 bases in between. CDR3 length: 11 residues. The CDR3 DNA sequence: TGTGCCTGGAGTGTAAACTACGAGCAGTACTTC. Protein product: CAWSVNYEQYF.

This chain connects TRBV23-1 to TRBJ1-4, with TRBD1 identical over 8 bases. TRBV23-1 is an ORF, with its function uncertain. Trimming took 2 bases from V and 0 from J; bases not matched to a gene: 8. The CDR3 runs 18 residues. The CDR3, as DNA: TGCGCCAGCAGTCAAGATAGACAGGGGTTTACAACTAATGAAAAACTGTTTTTT. Its protein product is CASSQDRQGFTTNEKLFF.

This rearrangement joins TRBV29-1 to TRBJ1-4, with D perhaps matching TRBD1 (6 bases). Between the trimmed V and J ends, which lost 7 bases and 4 bases, there was a span of 13 bases. This CDR3 spans 13 amino acids. Germline V gives CDR1 SQVTM, CDR2 ANQGSEA. The CDR3 region has the DNA TGCAGCGCCTTGGACAGCTTTAATGAAAAACTGTTTTTT. Its translation is CSALDSFNEKLFF.

The chain links TRBV29-1 to TRBJ2-5; D may be TRBD1 (5 bases). Germline assignment: CDR1 SQVTM and CDR2 ANQGSEA. The CDR3 runs 12 residues. V gave up 2 bases and J gave up 2 bases, with 6 bases separating them. This chain's CDR3 is CSVERQQETQYF. In nucleotides, the CDR3 is TGCAGCGTTGAAAGACAGCAAGAGACCCAGTACTTC.

The table lists this clone with a few counts. This chain joins TRBV23-1 and TRBJ2-3, with unresolved D. TRBV23-1 is assigned to the ORF class and has an uncertain function. Trimming removed 2 bases from V and 9 bases from J, with 6 bases in between. The CDR3 length is 11 residues. The CDR3 spells CASSQGLTQYF. CDR3 bases: TGCGCCAGCAGTCAAGGGTTAACGCAGTATTTT.